This TCR beta chain is drawn from a study of CD8+CD57+ T cells in acquired aplastic anemia. Study information: Quantities of DNA derived from sorted CD4+ and CD8+ cells averaged roughly 3 ug.

CDR1 ENHRY and CDR2 SYGVKD come from the germline V gene. This CDR3 contains 13 residues. The ends were cut back, 2 bases at V and 5 bases at J, with 9 bases in the middle. In its sample, this clonotype was seen a few times. Its antigen is as yet unknown. Whole-study results and caveats: Patients and controls were found to share fewer than 35 CD8+ CDR3 sequences. Levels of CD8+ Simpson's diversity were not significantly distinct in patients versus controls.

By flow cytometry, patients selected for sequencing had shown an expansion of CD8+CD57+ cells. As a group, the patients uniformly had severe acquired aplastic anemia. Genomic DNA was employed as the template in profiling TCR beta VDJ and CDR3. TCRdb called the reads again in MiXCR, with one record for every CDR3 protein. Among under 200,000 distinct CDR3 sequences listed, approximately 48% were seen once. The sequence was obtained from a human donor with aplastic anemia. The V gene is TRBV10-3, the J gene TRBJ2-5, with D unresolved. Material for sequencing was sorted CD4+, CD8+, or CD8+CD57+ T cells (not recorded which) from PBMCs. The CDR3 sequence is CAISEDGLETQYF. CDR3 DNA: TGTGCCATCAGTGAGGATGGTTTGGAGACCCAGTACTTC.